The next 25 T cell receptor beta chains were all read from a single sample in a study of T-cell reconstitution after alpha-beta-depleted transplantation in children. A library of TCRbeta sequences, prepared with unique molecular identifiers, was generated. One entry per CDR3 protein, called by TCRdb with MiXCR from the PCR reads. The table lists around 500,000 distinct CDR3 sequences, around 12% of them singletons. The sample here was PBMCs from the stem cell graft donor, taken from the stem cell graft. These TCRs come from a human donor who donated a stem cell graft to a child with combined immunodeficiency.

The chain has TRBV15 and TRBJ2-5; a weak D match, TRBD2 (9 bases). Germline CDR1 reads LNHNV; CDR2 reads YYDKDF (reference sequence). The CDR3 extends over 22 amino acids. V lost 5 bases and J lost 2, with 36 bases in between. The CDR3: CATSLRQGPNYGGLARQETQYF. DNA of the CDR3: TGTGCCACCAGCCTCCGACAGGGGCCGAACTATGGAGGACTAGCGAGGCAAGAGACCCAGTACTTC.

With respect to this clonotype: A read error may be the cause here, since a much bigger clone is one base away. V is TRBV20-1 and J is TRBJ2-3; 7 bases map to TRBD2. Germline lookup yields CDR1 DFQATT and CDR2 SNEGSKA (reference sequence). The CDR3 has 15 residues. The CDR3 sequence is CSAPRYGRTTNTKYF. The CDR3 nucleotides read TGCAGTGCCCCGAGGTACGGGAGGACCACGAATACGAAGTATTTT.

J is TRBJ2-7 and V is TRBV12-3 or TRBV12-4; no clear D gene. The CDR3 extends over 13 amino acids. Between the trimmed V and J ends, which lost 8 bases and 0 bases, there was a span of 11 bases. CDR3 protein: CASCGTSSYEQYF. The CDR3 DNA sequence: TGTGCCAGCTGTGGCACGAGCTCCTACGAGCAGTACTTC.

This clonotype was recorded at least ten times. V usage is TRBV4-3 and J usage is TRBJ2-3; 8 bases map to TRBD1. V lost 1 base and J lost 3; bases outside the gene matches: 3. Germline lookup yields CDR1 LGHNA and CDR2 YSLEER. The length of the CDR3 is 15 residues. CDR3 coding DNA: TGCGCCAGCAGCCAAGTAACAGGGGGGACAGATACGCAGTATTTT. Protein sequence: CASSQVTGGTDTQYF.

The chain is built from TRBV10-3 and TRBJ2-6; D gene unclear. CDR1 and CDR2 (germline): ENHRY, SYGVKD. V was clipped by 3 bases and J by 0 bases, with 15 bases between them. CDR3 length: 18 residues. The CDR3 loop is CAISDLVGRNSGANVLTF. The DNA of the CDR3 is TGTGCCATCAGTGATTTAGTAGGCCGGAACTCTGGGGCCAACGTCCTGACTTTC.

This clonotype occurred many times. CDR3 DNA sequence: TGTGCCACCAGGACAGGAGTCACCGGGGAGCTGTTTTTT. Translation: CATRTGVTGELFF. The chain joins TRBV24-1 to TRBJ2-2; TRBD1 is a possible D gene (6 bases). V was trimmed by 7 bases and J by 4 bases, leaving 9 bases between them. Germline CDR1 and CDR2: KGHDR and SFDVKD. CDR3 length: 13 amino acids.

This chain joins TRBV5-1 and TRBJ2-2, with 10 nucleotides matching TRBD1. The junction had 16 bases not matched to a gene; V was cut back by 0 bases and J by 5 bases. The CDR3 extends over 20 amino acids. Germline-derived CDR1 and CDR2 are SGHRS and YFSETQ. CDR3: CASSLVPGQGRSVVTGELFF. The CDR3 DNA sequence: TGCGCCAGCAGCTTGGTGCCGGGACAGGGGCGCTCTGTAGTAACCGGGGAGCTGTTTTTT.

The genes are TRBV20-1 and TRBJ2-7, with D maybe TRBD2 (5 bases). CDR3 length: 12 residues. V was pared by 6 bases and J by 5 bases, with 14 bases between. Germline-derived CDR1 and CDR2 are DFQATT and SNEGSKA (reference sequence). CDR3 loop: CSATEGSHEQYF. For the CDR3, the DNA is TGCAGTGCAACCGAGGGATCCCACGAGCAGTACTTC.

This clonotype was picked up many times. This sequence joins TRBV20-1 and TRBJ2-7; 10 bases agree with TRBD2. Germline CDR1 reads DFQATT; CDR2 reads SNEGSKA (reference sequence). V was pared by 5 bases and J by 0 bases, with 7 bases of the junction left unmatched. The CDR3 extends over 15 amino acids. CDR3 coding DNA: TGCAGTGCTGGATTAGCGGGGGGCCACTCCTACGAGCAGTACTTC. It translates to CSAGLAGGHSYEQYF.

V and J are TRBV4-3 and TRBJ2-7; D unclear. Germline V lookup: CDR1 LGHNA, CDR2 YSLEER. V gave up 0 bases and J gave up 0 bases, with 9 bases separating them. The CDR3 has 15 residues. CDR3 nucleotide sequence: TGCGCCAGCAGCCAAGAGAGCGAAAGCTCCTACGAGCAGTACTTC. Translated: CASSQESESSYEQYF.

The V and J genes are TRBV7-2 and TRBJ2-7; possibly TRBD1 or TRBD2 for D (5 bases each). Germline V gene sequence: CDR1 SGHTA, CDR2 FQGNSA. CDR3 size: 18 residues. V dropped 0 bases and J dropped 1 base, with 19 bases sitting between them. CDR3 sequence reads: CASSLAPGQGVPSYEQYF. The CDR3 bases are TGTGCCAGCAGCTTAGCGCCGGGGCAGGGCGTTCCATCCTACGAGCAGTACTTC.

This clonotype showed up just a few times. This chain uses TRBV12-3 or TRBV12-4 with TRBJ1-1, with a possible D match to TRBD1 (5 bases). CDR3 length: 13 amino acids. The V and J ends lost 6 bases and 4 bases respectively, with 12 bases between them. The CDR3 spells CASRIDGGTEAFF. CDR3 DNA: TGTGCCAGCAGAATAGACGGGGGCACTGAAGCTTTCTTT.

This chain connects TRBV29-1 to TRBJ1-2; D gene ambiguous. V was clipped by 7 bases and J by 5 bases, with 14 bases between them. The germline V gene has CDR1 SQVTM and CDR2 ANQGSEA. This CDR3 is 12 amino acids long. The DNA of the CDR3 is TGCAGCGCCGGCAGTCCGCCTTATGGCTACACCTTC. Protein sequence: CSAGSPPYGYTF.

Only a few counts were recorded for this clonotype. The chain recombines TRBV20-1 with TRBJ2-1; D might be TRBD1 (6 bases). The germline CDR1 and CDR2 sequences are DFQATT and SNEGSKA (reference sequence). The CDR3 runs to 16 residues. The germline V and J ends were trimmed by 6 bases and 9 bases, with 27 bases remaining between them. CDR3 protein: CSAQRGDRPRVSEQFF. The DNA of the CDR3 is TGCAGTGCCCAAAGGGGTGACAGGCCGCGGGTCAGTGAGCAGTTCTTC.

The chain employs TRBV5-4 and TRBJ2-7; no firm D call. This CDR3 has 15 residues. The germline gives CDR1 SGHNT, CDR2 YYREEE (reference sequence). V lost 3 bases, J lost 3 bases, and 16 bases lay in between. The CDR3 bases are TGTGCCAGCAGCTCCGCCGTATCGATTCACTACGAGCAGTACTTC. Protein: CASSSAVSIHYEQYF.

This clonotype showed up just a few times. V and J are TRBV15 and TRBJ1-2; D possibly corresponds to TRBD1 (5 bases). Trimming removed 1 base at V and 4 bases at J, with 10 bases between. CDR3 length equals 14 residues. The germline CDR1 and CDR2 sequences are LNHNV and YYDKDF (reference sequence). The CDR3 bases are TGTGCCACCAGCAGAGGATGGGGGGTCTATGGCTACACCTTC. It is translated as CATSRGWGVYGYTF.

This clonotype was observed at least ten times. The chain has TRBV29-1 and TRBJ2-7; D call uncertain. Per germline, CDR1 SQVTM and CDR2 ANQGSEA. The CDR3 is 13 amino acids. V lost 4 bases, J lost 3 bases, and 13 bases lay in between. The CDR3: CSVAGPLNYEQYF. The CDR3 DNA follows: TGCAGCGTTGCTGGACCGCTAAACTACGAGCAGTACTTC.

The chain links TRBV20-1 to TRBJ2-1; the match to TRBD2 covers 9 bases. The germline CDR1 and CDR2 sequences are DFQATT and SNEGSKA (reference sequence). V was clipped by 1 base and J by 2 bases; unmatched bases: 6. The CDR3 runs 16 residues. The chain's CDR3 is CSARGIRLAAYNEQFF. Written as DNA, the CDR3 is TGCAGTGCTAGAGGAATTAGACTAGCGGCCTACAATGAGCAGTTCTTC.

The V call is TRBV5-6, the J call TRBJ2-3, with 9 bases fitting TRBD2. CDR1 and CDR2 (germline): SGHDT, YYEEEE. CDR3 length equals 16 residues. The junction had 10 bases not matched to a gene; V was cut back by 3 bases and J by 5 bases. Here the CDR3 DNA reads TGTGCCAGCAGCTCCGACCGGGGAGCGGGAGGAGATACGCAGTATTTT. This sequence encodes CASSSDRGAGGDTQYF.

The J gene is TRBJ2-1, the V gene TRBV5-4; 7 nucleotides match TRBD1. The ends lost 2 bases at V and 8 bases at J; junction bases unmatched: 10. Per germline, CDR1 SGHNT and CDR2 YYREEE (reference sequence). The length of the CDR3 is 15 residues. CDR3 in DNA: TGTGCCAGCAGCTTACAGGGGCAGTTTATGGATGAGCAGTTCTTC. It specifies CASSLQGQFMDEQFF.

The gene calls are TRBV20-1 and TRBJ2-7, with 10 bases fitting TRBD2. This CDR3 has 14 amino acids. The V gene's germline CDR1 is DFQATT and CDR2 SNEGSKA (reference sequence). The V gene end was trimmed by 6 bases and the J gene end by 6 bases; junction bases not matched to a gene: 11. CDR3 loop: CSASSLAGGPEQYF. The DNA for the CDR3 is TGCAGTGCATCTTCCTTAGCGGGAGGCCCCGAGCAGTACTTC.

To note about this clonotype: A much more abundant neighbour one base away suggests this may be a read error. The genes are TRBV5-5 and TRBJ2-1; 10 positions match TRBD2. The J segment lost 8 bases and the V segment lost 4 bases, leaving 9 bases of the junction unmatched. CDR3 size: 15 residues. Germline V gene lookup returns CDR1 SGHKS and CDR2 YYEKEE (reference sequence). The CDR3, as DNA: TGTGCCAGCAGCCGAGCGGGAGGGCCAGACTATGAGCAGTTCTTC. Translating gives CASSRAGGPDYEQFF. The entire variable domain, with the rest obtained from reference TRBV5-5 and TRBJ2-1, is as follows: DAGVTQSPTHLIKTRGQQVTLRCSPISGHKSVSWYQQVLGQGPQFIFQYYEKEERGRGNFPDRFSARQFPNYSSELNVNALLLGDSALYLCASSRAGGPDYEQFFGPGTRLTVL.

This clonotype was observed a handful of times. In nucleotides, the CDR3 is TGTGCCACCAGTTTCGGCAGGGAAGCTTTCTTT. This sequence encodes CATSFGREAFF. This sequence joins TRBV24-1 and TRBJ1-1; D not resolved. Deletions cut 6 bases from V and 8 bases from J, with 9 bases between. Germline V gene sequence: CDR1 KGHDR, CDR2 SFDVKD. The CDR3 has 11 amino acids.

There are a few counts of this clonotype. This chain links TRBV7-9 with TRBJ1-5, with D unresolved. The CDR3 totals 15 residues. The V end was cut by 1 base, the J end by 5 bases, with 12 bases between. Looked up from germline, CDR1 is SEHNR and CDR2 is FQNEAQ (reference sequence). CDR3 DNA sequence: TGTGCCAGCAGCTTAGGGGGTATCGGCGATCAGCCCCAGCATTTT. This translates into CASSLGGIGDQPQHF.

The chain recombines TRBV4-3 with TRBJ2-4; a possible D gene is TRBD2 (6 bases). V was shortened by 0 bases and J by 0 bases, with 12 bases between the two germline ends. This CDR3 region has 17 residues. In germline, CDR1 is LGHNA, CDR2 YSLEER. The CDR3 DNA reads TGCGCCAGCAGCCAAGATCCTCGGGGACTAGCCAAAAACATTCAGTACTTC. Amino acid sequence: CASSQDPRGLAKNIQYF.